Reported below is one T cell receptor (beta chain). The clone's antigen remains unknown. Within one base of it there is no much larger clone, and no base qualities were kept. The data derive from a study of cytomegalovirus exposure and HLA in healthy donors (dated by TCRdb to the late 2010s). For the wider study: According to an earlier analysis of 587 of the donors, 150 million to 200 million T cells yielded 117 million unique TCR beta sequences and about 300 Gb of sequence data. An early release covering approximately 600 HLA-typed donors comprised about 290 gigabases of sequencing data and some 79 million unique TCR sequences. The genetic ancestry cluster associated with self-reported Caucasian donors included approximately 85% of the 300 to 400 genotyped donors. The study aimed to test whether cataloging public T cell receptors could reveal signatures of past pathogen exposure. The T cell repertoires of 666 subjects were profiled by immunosequencing and related to cytomegalovirus serostatus. In addition to the first cohort of 666 subjects, a separate validation cohort of 120 different subjects was used. To predict cytomegalovirus infection status, the study combined high-throughput TCR immunosequencing, statistical association of individual TCRs with disease status, and machine learning. A later analysis re-examined previously published TCR beta repertoires from roughly 650 donors and added high-resolution HLA genotyping to investigate patterns of TCR occurrence. Rather than using new phenotypic data, the later analysis identified candidate immune exposures from TCR beta sequences and from how often those sequences occurred across donors. In an earlier analysis of roughly 600 of the donors, high-throughput TCR beta sequencing was used to judge whether each TCR beta V gene segment behaved as functional or pseudogenic. Donor age, sex, ethnicity and CMV serostatus were compiled together with the repertoire data. In a later genetic analysis, genome-wide SNP genotypes for about three fifths of the roughly 670 donors were used, and that subset was treated as a discovery cohort. All discovery cohort repertoires had been generated on a single sequencing platform. HLA typing covered class I and class II loci at four-digit resolution. The number of donors typed differed by locus, with about 629-640 for A, B, C, DRB1 and DQB1, roughly 520 for DQA1, approximately 580 for DPA1, and approximately 470 for DPB1. Four or five DR-DQ haplotypes were treated as single units for association and clustering because of strong linkage in the cohort. On average, around 230,000 unique TCR beta nucleotide sequences were sequenced per donor among about 400 genotyped donors of the cohort, with around 19% of those sequences being non-productive. Overall study results and their limits: According to a later genetic analysis, donors in an Asian-associated ancestry cluster had fewer N-insertions in productive TCRs than the approximately 710-donor mean. Because counts were too low, seventeen rarely observed V segments, including chromosome 9 orphons, were left out of the earlier analysis of about 500 of the donors. When HLA alleles, especially DR and DQ, strongly co-occurred, attributing TCR associations to individual alleles was difficult. Three of the identified cytomegalovirus-associated TCR beta chains were confirmed in vitro to be specific for cytomegalovirus antigens. In a later analysis, TCR association rates were found to vary across HLA loci, with the most associated TCRs seen for DRB1 alleles and the fewest for HLA-C alleles. In a later analysis, HLA-associated TCR beta chains were found to be more clonally expanded and to have lower generation probabilities than equally common non-associated chains. V-gene and J-gene trimming of TCR beta chains was associated with a missense DCLRE1C variant in a later genetic analysis, and the association was replicated in an independent cohort. The cohort was sequenced for TCR beta chains only, and without alpha or paired-chain data the features that could be detected were limited. HLA typing was unavailable for some donors at each locus, so association tests used only the typed subset. In the study, 150 to 200 TCR beta chains were listed as associated with cytomegalovirus. A later analysis reported that several top co-occurrence clusters appeared linked to parvovirus B19, influenza, CMV and Epstein-Barr virus. Some IMGT-functional V segments, including TRBV6-2 and TRBV6-3, could not be distinguished by the 87-base-pair reads and were therefore excluded. The authors suggested that the approach could potentially be extended to other disease states and immunological phenotypes. According to a later analysis, most CMV-associated TCR beta chains appeared to be HLA-restricted, and the HLA associations seemed to be driven largely by CMV exposure. A cluster of highly shared sequence variants was judged likely to be a technical artifact of the sequencing pipeline. A further reported finding was that TCR beta sequences accurately predicted the HLA-A and HLA-B alleles for most subjects in the first cohort. Roughly uniform sequencing depth across donors was assumed in presence/absence analyses, although this assumption may not hold. Immune exposure information for the cohort was limited to CMV serostatus. In an earlier analysis of around 600 of the donors, most TCR beta V segments were observed in productive rearrangements about 87% or about 30% of the time, broadly matching IMGT annotations. In both the original and validation cohorts, the classifier was reported to diagnose cytomegalovirus status with high specificity and sensitivity. A later analysis associated 16,951 TCR beta sequences with specific HLA alleles at a false discovery rate of 0.05. Most TCR sequences were observed very rarely across donors, whereas some public TCRs were present in many individuals. Linkage disequilibrium might explain the correlated functional status among segregating V segments, but an unknown experimental factor could not be ruled out.

The cohort was made up of roughly 670 healthy bone marrow donors. Cohort members were all nominally healthy when sampled, although unrecorded immune exposures were likely present. The donor was CMV seronegative and belonged to the group of over 350 seronegative cohort members. A peripheral blood sample was collected from each donor, and TCR beta sequencing was performed on peripheral blood mononuclear cells. Genomic DNA extraction from the blood cell samples was performed with the Qiagen DNeasy Blood Extraction Kit. Libraries were prepared through the immunoSEQ multiplex PCR assay. The multiplex PCR relied on a mix of 60 forward primers for TCR Vbeta segments and 13 reverse primers for TCR Jbeta segments. Amplification of the CDR3 region of rearranged TCR beta genes was performed with a multiplex PCR assay on genomic DNA. On the Illumina HiSeq System, the amplified TCR beta libraries were sequenced as 87-base-pair reads. The source study handled its data this way. In a later analysis, approximately 74 million unique TCR beta chains were counted across the roughly 610 repertoires, and around 10 million of these chains were shared by at least two donors. To remove PCR and sequencing errors, raw reads were error-corrected and collapsed into unique sequences using a nearest-neighbor algorithm that merged closely related sequences. Alignment of CDR3 sequences to IMGT reference sequences was used to assign V, D and J gene segments. For a sequence to be retained, a match of at least six nucleotides to both a V gene segment and a J gene segment was required. A rearrangement counted as productive if the CDR3 had no stop codons and remained in frame with V and J, and every other rearrangement counted as non-productive. Following IMGT convention, CDR3 was defined as the stretch from the second conserved V-encoded cysteine up to the conserved J-encoded phenylalanine. The earlier analysis of 587 of the donors excluded sequences that lacked an unambiguous match to a single V gene segment. An earlier analysis of almost 600 of the donors classified V segments as functional when productive rearrangements were above 56.7% and as segregating when the standard deviation between donors was above 5%. A statistical classification framework was developed to diagnose cytomegalovirus status using the catalog of TCR beta chain sequences. In a later analysis, V and J genes were assigned by comparing TCR nucleotide sequences against IMGT/GENE-DB human TR gene sequences. A later analysis assigned CDR3 sequences and most-parsimonious VDJ recombination scenarios with the TCRdist pipeline. A later analysis defined each TCR beta chain by its CDR3 amino acid sequence plus V-gene family, and excluded reads lacking a unique V-gene family. A later analysis removed several hundred highly shared, low-generation-probability nucleotide sequences to deal with suspected cross-contamination and a sequencing artifact. For each public chain, a later analysis derived a clonal expansion index from normalized ranks of inferred template counts within each repertoire. A later analysis computed generation probabilities with a VDJ recombination model fitted to out-of-frame rearrangements, and checked the results against IGoR. A later analysis scored TCR-TCR, TCR-HLA and TCR-CMV co-occurrence with hypergeometric tests, applying a repertoire-size bias correction to TCR pairs. False discovery rates were estimated in a later analysis by permuting HLA or CMV assignments 20 times. In a later analysis, co-occurring TCRs were grouped using DBSCAN, with TCRdist sequence similarity added in when clustering inside HLA-allele-positive subsets. Co-occurrence clustering excluded repertoires with fewer than 30,000 or more than 120,000 public chains, plus five with anomalous nucleotide sharing. TCRdb took over this immuneACCESS table, retaining in-frame rearrangements with V and J assigned. Such tables are incomplete; in checked studies, under half of the missing clones stem from an unresolved V gene, and the remainder is unexplained. The V and J calls and the clone size are those of that table, but D and trimming were determined from the DNA. Recorded for this sample are around 110,000 clones; 73% of them occurred a single time. About 8% of the sample belongs to the ten largest clones.

Trimming leaves V shorter by 4 bases and J shorter by 2 bases, with the junction holding 7 bases beyond the gene matches. The CDR3 measures 16 amino acids from cysteine to phenylalanine. Only CDR3 DNA is held: 48 bases, read in frame from base 1. CDR1 and CDR2 are read off the germline V gene as LGHNA and YNFKEQ. Sequencing input: PBMCs. Recombination joined TRBV4-2 with TRBJ2-5; TRBD2 aligns with 10 central bases. This TCR was recovered from a man aged 25 to 45 in good health and CMV-seronegative. The bases are TGTGCCAGCAGCCGAATTGGACTAGCGGTACAAGAGACCCAGTACTTC. Its coded protein is CASSRIGLAVQETQYF.